Sequencing of this T cell receptor (beta chain) was carried out in a study of blood T cell repertoires in COVID-19 (dated by TCRdb to about 2020). Regarding the study in general: Collaborator samples came from the United States, Italy and Spain and covered acute and convalescent phases of COVID-19. The material from the prospective study consisted of cDNA or gDNA derived from T cells, B-cell-depleted T cells, or PBMCs. Deeply sampled blood TCRbeta repertoires from subjects exposed to, actively infected with, or recovered from COVID-19 were included in the dataset. The repertoires were released in a freely available public database intended as a resource for research on the immune response to SARS-CoV-2. Samples were obtained from the ongoing ImmuneRACE study (first 160 participants) and from over 1,000 subjects provided by 6 global collaborators. Nearly every sample came with metadata listing a de-identified subject ID, COVID-19 status, age in years and sex. HLA class I and class II types, where available, came from metadata supplied by the sample provider rather than from assay-based typing. The research as a whole found: The quantity of clinical and demographic metadata differed by source and by participant and was supplied without curation.

TCRbeta CDR3 regions were amplified from genomic DNA using the immunoSEQ Assay, a bias-controlled multiplex PCR. As for the original processing: Nucleated cell counts per sample were estimated from amplification of reference gene primers within the assay. To quantify the absolute abundance of each unique TCRbeta CDR3 rearrangement, sequence reads were collapsed and filtered. For each sample, productive Simpson clonality was calculated by taking the square root of Simpson's diversity index across productive rearrangements. TCRdb retrieved this table from immuneACCESS and kept in-frame rearrangements only. Not all clones are present; in checked studies, unresolved V genes account for under half, and no reason is known for the remainder. V and J calls and clone size come straight from that table; D and trimming were deduced from the DNA. The sample records approximately 260,000 clones, 82% of which are singletons. The top ten constitute around 12% of the sample.

Points on this clone: The target of this receptor is not known. No much larger clonotype is one base removed from it; base qualities were not supplied.

Collaborating institutions collected whole blood in K2EDTA tubes following their own protocols. Collaborator samples were shipped for TCRbeta analysis as frozen whole blood, isolated PBMCs, or DNA extracted from either sample type. The clonotype was recovered from a woman aged 55-69 years with active or convalescent COVID-19. Sample: peripheral blood.

The nucleotides are TGTGCCAGCAGCGGGGGGACAGGGGGGTACAATGAGCAGTTCTTC. It is translated as CASSGGTGGYNEQFF. The sequence joins TRBV2 to TRBJ2-1, and 11 bases in between align with TRBD1. The germline V gene sets CDR1 to SNHLY and CDR2 to FYNNEI. Its CDR3 holds 15 amino acids, cysteine through phenylalanine. The read is trimmed to its CDR3 DNA, 45 bases read in frame from base 1. Trimming leaves V shorter by 6 bases and J shorter by 4 bases, with the junction holding 5 bases beyond the gene matches. Where the CDR3 stops, the reference TRBV2 and TRBJ2-1 genes take over; the full variable domain is EPEVTQTPSHQVTQMGQEVILRCVPISNHLYFYWYRQILGQKVEFLVSFYNNEISEKSEIFDDQFSVERPDGSNFTLKIRSTKLEDSAMYFCASSGGTGGYNEQFFGPGTRLTVL.